These 6 T cell receptor beta chains were sequenced from one sample in a study of OX40 agonist ivuxolimab in advanced cancers. Data came from immunoSEQ multiplex PCR; TCRdb stores just in-frame clones and leaves some out. The sample records 70,000 to 95,000 clones, 80% to 90% being singletons. The specimen comprised CD4+ or CD8+ T cells sorted from blood, sampled in a trial of the OX40 agonist ivuxolimab. The receptors derive from an adult with an advanced solid tumor such as melanoma, head and neck, liver or kidney cancer.

V usage is TRBV18 and J usage is TRBJ1-2; D is perhaps TRBD1 (5 bases). The CDR3 covers 16 residues. Germline-derived CDR1 and CDR2 are KGHSH and LQKENI. Between the trimmed V and J ends, which lost 4 bases and 0 bases, there was a span of 15 bases. The CDR3 DNA sequence: TGTGCCAGCTCACTAGGAGGGGCCACCTCTAACTATGGCTACACCTTC. Its translation: CASSLGGATSNYGYTF.

The V gene is TRBV7-2, the J gene TRBJ2-5, with D maybe TRBD2 (5 bases). Germline CDR1 SGHTA, CDR2 FQGNSA. The CDR3 contains 13 residues. The germline V and J ends were trimmed by 4 bases and 5 bases, with 11 bases remaining between them. The CDR3 coding sequence is TGTGCCAGCAGCTACCGCGGGTTCGAGACCCAGTACTTC. This sequence encodes CASSYRGFETQYF.

The genes are TRBV6-6 and TRBJ2-5; 8 positions agree with TRBD1. Per germline, CDR1 MNHNY and CDR2 SVGAGI (reference sequence). The V gene end was trimmed by 5 bases and the J gene end by 4 bases; junction bases not matched to a gene: 3. CDR3 size: 13 residues. CDR3 DNA: TGTGCCAGCAGTCGCGGACAGGGAGAGACCCAGTACTTC. This translates into CASSRGQGETQYF.

This chain connects TRBV7-9 to TRBJ1-2; no clear D. CDR1 is SEHNR, CDR2 FQNEAQ, per germline (reference sequence). The CDR3 runs 17 residues. V shed 1 base and J shed 7 bases, with 22 bases lying between them. CDR3 region: CASSLVVQSSVVGGYTF. The CDR3 DNA sequence: TGTGCCAGCAGCTTAGTCGTACAGAGCTCCGTAGTAGGTGGCTACACCTTC.

The gene calls are TRBV7-9 and TRBJ1-5, with a tentative D call TRBD1 (6 bases). The V end was cut by 0 bases, the J end by 2 bases, with 14 bases between. Per the germline V gene, CDR1 is SEHNR and CDR2 is FQNEAQ (reference sequence). CDR3 length: 17 amino acids. CDR3 in amino acids: CASSLARGIVGNQPQHF. The CDR3 DNA follows: TGTGCCAGCAGCTTAGCTAGGGGGATTGTAGGCAATCAGCCCCAGCATTTT.

This clone has a single count. The J gene is TRBJ1-2, the V gene TRBV27; unclear D gene. CDR1 and CDR2 from the germline V gene are MNHEY and SMNVEV (reference sequence). This CDR3 is 15 amino acids long. Trimming shortened V by 2 bases and J by 8 bases, and 18 bases separated the two germline ends. DNA of the CDR3: TGTGCCAGCAGTTTAATTTCATCGTTGGGGTACGGCTACACCTTC. As protein: CASSLISSLGYGYTF.